A single sample gave rise to the 4 T cell receptor beta chains below, sequenced in a study of identifying expanded T cells in peripheral blood. Clones were sequenced by immunoSEQ multiplex PCR, and TCRdb holds only the in-frame ones, with some missing. Seen here are more than 85,000 clones, about 87% observed once, and the top ten hold more than 6.5%. The specimen was blood. Receptors were obtained from a person between 18 and 69 years old in good health.

The V call is TRBV19, the J call TRBJ2-7, with D tentatively TRBD1 (5 bases). V was cut by 4 bases and J by 5 bases, with 9 bases left in between. The CDR3 consists of 12 residues. Per the germline V gene, CDR1 is LNHDA and CDR2 is SQIVND (reference sequence). CDR3: CASSKTANEQYF. The CDR3 nucleotides read TGTGCCAGTAGTAAGACAGCAAACGAGCAGTACTTC. Full variable domain (remainder filled in from reference TRBV19 and TRBJ2-7): DGGITQSPKYLFRKEGQNVTLSCEQNLNHDAMYWYRQDPGQGLRLIYYSQIVNDFQKGDIAEGYSVSREKKESFPLTVTSAQKNPTAFYLCASSKTANEQYFGPGTRLTVT.

The V gene is TRBV10-3, the J gene TRBJ1-5; perhaps TRBD1 as D (6 bases). Trimming removed 8 bases from V and 2 bases from J, with 19 bases in between. Germline CDR1 ENHRY, CDR2 SYGVKD. This CDR3 has 16 amino acids. The chain's CDR3 is CAIGRKQGGGNQPQHF. In nucleotides, the CDR3 is TGTGCCATCGGTCGAAAACAGGGCGGTGGCAATCAGCCCCAGCATTTT.

This clone was recorded a few times. The chain recombines TRBV15 with TRBJ2-1; maybe TRBD2 (6 bases). This CDR3 is built from 16 residues. The V gene's germline CDR1 is LNHNV and CDR2 YYDKDF (reference sequence). Trimming cost V 3 bases and J 1 base, with 13 bases left between them. The CDR3 loop reads CATSSGSGDSYNEQFF. The CDR3 DNA reads TGTGCCACCAGCAGTGGTAGCGGAGATTCCTACAATGAGCAGTTCTTC.

This clone was counted between two and nine times. The chain uses TRBV7-7 and TRBJ2-2; 12 positions match TRBD1. The V segment lost 1 base and the J segment 4 bases; nucleotides outside the gene matches: 7. The V gene's germline CDR1 is SSHAT and CDR2 FNYEAQ (reference sequence). The CDR3 spans 18 residues. The CDR3 DNA reads as TGTGCCAGCAGCTTAGAAGGGACAGGGGGCGCGGTCACCGGGGAGCTGTTTTTT. Protein product: CASSLEGTGGAVTGELFF.